The rows below give T cell receptor beta chains drawn from one sample of a study of cytomegalovirus exposure and HLA in healthy donors. The repertoire was sequenced with immunoSEQ multiplex PCR; TCRdb's copy has only in-frame clones and lacks some. The sample contains 90,000 to 100,000 clones, less than 80% of which appear only once. Input material: PBMCs. The receptor set was obtained from a boy under 18 in good health and CMV-seropositive. Both conserved end residues are part of each CDR3. D genes are given only for firm matches. Only part of the rows carry a size: once, few, many, or a class if the clone is expanded.

TRBD1 | TRBJ2-7 | . | TRBV7-9 | CSSIEGTGFTDEQYF | TGTTCCAGCATCGAGGGGACAGGGTTCACGGACGAGCAGTACTTC
. | TRBJ2-2 | once | TRBV29-1 | CSGRQAANTGELFF | TGCAGCGGCCGACAGGCGGCGAACACCGGGGAGCTGTTTTTT
. | TRBJ1-5 | . | TRBV2 | CASSLRPGMTNQPQHF | TGTGCCAGCAGTCTCAGACCGGGAATGACGAATCAGCCCCAGCATTTT
. | TRBJ2-7 | . | TRBV14 | CASSLLRGYEQYF | TGTGCCAGCAGCCTTCTTCGCGGTTACGAGCAGTACTTC
. | TRBJ2-3 | few | TRBV9 | CASSVGGLTDTQYF | TGTGCCAGCAGCGTAGGTGGGCTCACAGATACGCAGTATTTT
TRBD2 | TRBJ2-3 | . | TRBV30 | CAWSPGLAGVETDTQYF | TGTGCCTGGAGCCCGGGACTAGCGGGAGTAGAAACAGATACGCAGTATTTT
TRBD1 | TRBJ1-2 | . | TRBV30 | CARKVGTGWDGYPF | TGTGCCCGAAAGGTGGGGACAGGGTGGGATGGCTACCCCTTC
TRBD2 | TRBJ2-1 | few | TRBV12-5 | CASGLVLGRALGNEQFF | TGTGCTAGTGGTTTGGTACTTGGGAGGGCCCTCGGGAATGAGCAGTTCTTC
TRBD1 | TRBJ2-5 | few | TRBV25-1 | CASSRDRGYYF | TGTGCCAGCAGTAGAGACAGGGGTTACTACTTC
TRBD2 | TRBJ2-5 | . | TRBV7-6 | CASSPRAGEETQYF | TGTGCCAGCAGCCCCCGAGCGGGGGAGGAGACCCAGTACTTC
TRBD1 | TRBJ2-1 | . | TRBV29-1 | CSVEMGQNSYNEQFF | TGCAGCGTTGAAATGGGACAGAACTCCTACAATGAGCAGTTCTTC
TRBD1 | TRBJ2-2 | . | TRBV5-1 | CASNRGAGELFF | TGCGCCAGCAACAGGGGGGCCGGGGAGCTGTTTTTT
TRBD2 | TRBJ2-1 | . | TRBV5-4 | CASSFGTSGGEQFF | TGTGCCAGCAGCTTCGGGACTAGCGGGGGAGAGCAGTTCTTC
. | TRBJ2-3 | . | TRBV7-9 | CASSLALGSAQYF | TGTGCCAGCAGCTTAGCGCTTGGTTCGGCGCAGTATTTT
. | TRBJ2-5 | few | TRBV25-1 | CASSEYEKRRDQETQYF | TGTGCCAGCAGTGAATATGAAAAGCGGAGGGACCAAGAGACCCAGTACTTC
. | TRBJ2-7 | . | TRBV5-1 | CASRGNGGSEQYF | TGCGCCAGTCGGGGAAACGGGGGTTCCGAGCAGTACTTC
TRBD1 | TRBJ1-1 | . | TRBV6-5 | CASSSTDRGNTEAFF | TGTGCCAGCAGTTCCACGGACAGGGGAAACACTGAAGCTTTCTTT
. | TRBJ1-5 | . | TRBV30 | CAWTNQGPFNQPQHF | TGTGCCTGGACTAACCAGGGGCCTTTTAATCAGCCCCAGCATTTT
. | TRBJ2-2 | . | TRBV4-3 | CASSHGQTNTGELFF | TGCGCCAGCAGCCATGGTCAGACAAACACCGGGGAGCTGTTTTTT
TRBD1 | TRBJ1-3 | few | TRBV10-2 | CASSVAGGSSGNTIYF | TGCGCCAGCAGTGTAGCAGGGGGCTCCTCTGGAAACACCATATATTTT
TRBD1 | TRBJ1-1 | . | TRBV2 | CASSRTGGLTEAFF | TGTGCCAGCAGTCGAACAGGGGGCCTCACTGAAGCTTTCTTT
. | TRBJ1-1 | . | TRBV5-1 | CASSLGAGVNTEAFF | TGCGCCAGCAGCTTGGGGGCAGGGGTGAACACTGAAGCTTTCTTT
TRBD2 | TRBJ2-7 | . | TRBV25-1 | CASSVTSGRNSYEQYF | TGTGCCAGCAGTGTGACTAGCGGGAGAAATTCCTACGAGCAGTACTTC
TRBD1 | TRBJ1-2 | . | TRBV6-5 | CASKRTGDYGYPF | TGTGCCAGCAAGCGGACAGGGGACTATGGCTACCCCTTC
. | TRBJ1-3 | . | TRBV9 | CASSVSPPGLSGNTIYF | TGTGCCAGCAGCGTATCCCCCCCAGGACTCTCTGGAAACACCATATATTTT
TRBD2 | TRBJ2-7 | . | TRBV15 | CATSRAPGIATSGTPYEQYF | TGTGCCACCAGCAGAGCCCCGGGGATTGCGACTAGCGGAACCCCCTACGAGCAGTACTTC
TRBD2 | TRBJ2-7 | . | TRBV5-4 | CASSGTSGSVSYEQYF | TGTGCCAGCAGCGGTACTAGCGGGAGCGTCTCCTACGAGCAGTACTTC
. | TRBJ1-5 | . | TRBV19 | CASSMWRLGNQPQHF | TGTGCCAGTAGTATGTGGAGGTTAGGCAATCAGCCCCAGCATTTT
TRBD2 | TRBJ2-1 | . | TRBV6-5 | CASSYGVAGPNEQFF | TGTGCCAGCAGTTATGGGGTAGCGGGGCCCAATGAGCAGTTCTTC
TRBD2 | TRBJ2-7 | . | TRBV7-2 | CASSLHPSGVDEQYF | TGTGCCAGCAGCTTACATCCTAGCGGGGTAGACGAGCAGTACTTC
TRBD1 | TRBJ1-2 | . | TRBV5-4 | CASSSPGQAAYGYTF | TGTGCCAGCAGCTCCCCCGGACAGGCCGCCTATGGCTACACCTTC
. | TRBJ2-1 | . | TRBV29-1 | CSVESLGLNYNEQFF | TGCAGCGTTGAATCTCTTGGACTAAACTACAATGAGCAGTTCTTC
. | TRBJ2-2 | few | TRBV12-5 | CASGFWGPGELFF | TGTGCTAGTGGTTTCTGGGGCCCCGGGGAGCTGTTTTTT
. | TRBJ2-5 | few | TRBV5-1 | CASSMDSIQETQYF | TGCGCCAGCAGTATGGACAGTATTCAAGAGACCCAGTACTTC
. | TRBJ2-1 | once | TRBV20-1 | CSATWLLEQFF | TGCAGTGCTACGTGGCTGCTTGAGCAGTTCTTC
TRBD1 | TRBJ1-2 | once | TRBV5-4 | CASSPGDSYGYTF | TGTGCCAGCAGCCCCGGGGACAGCTATGGCTACACCTTC
. | TRBJ1-4 | . | TRBV27 | CASSSALEEKLFF | TGTGCCAGCAGCAGTGCCCTGGAGGAAAAACTGTTTTTT
TRBD1 | TRBJ2-3 | few | TRBV25-1 | CASSEGDRESDTQYF | TGTGCCAGCAGTGAAGGGGACAGGGAATCAGATACGCAGTATTTT
TRBD1 | TRBJ2-5 | . | TRBV4-3 | CASSQGTGWGQETQYF | TGCGCCAGCAGCCAAGGGACAGGGTGGGGTCAAGAGACCCAGTACTTC
. | TRBJ2-7 | few | TRBV4-3 | CASSQDQGNYEQYF | TGCGCCAGCAGCCAAGATCAGGGGAACTACGAGCAGTACTTC
. | TRBJ2-4 | . | TRBV2 | CASKEGANIQYF | TGTGCCAGCAAGGAGGGGGCGAACATTCAGTACTTC
. | TRBJ1-6 | . | TRBV5-1 | CASRDLRSSYNSPLHF | TGCGCCAGCAGGGACTTAAGGAGCTCCTATAATTCACCCCTCCACTTT
. | TRBJ2-3 | . | TRBV27 | CASSYSTIRGGSTDTQYF | TGTGCCAGCAGTTACTCCACGATCCGCGGGGGCAGCACAGATACGCAGTATTTT
TRBD1 | TRBJ2-7 | . | TRBV29-1 | CSVGQGAGEQYF | TGCAGCGTGGGACAGGGGGCAGGAGAGCAGTACTTC
. | TRBJ1-5 | . | TRBV6-1 | CASGGQNNQPQHF | TGTGCCAGTGGGGGACAAAACAATCAGCCCCAGCATTTT
TRBD1 | TRBJ2-3 | once | TRBV7-6 | CASSWTGSTDTQYF | TGTGCCAGCAGCTGGACAGGGAGCACAGATACGCAGTATTTT
. | TRBJ1-5 | . | TRBV19 | CASSRRQSNQPQHF | TGTGCCAGTAGCCGTCGACAAAGCAATCAGCCCCAGCATTTT
. | TRBJ2-3 | . | TRBV14 | CASSQGLGRVTQYF | TGTGCCAGCAGCCAAGGACTAGGAAGGGTTACGCAGTATTTT
. | TRBJ2-7 | . | TRBV7-9 | CASSLTTAYEQYF | TGTGCCAGCAGCTTGACGACAGCCTACGAGCAGTACTTC
. | TRBJ2-1 | . | TRBV5-1 | CASSLDQFSYNEQFF | TGCGCCAGCAGCTTGGACCAGTTCTCCTACAATGAGCAGTTCTTC
TRBD2 | TRBJ2-3 | . | TRBV4-1 | CASSQRTSASTDTQYF | TGCGCCAGCAGCCAGAGGACTAGCGCAAGCACAGATACGCAGTATTTT
. | TRBJ2-1 | . | TRBV6-5 | CASSYSNPRNNEQFF | TGTGCCAGCAGTTACTCGAATCCCAGGAACAATGAGCAGTTCTTC